This T cell receptor beta chain came from a study of blood T cell repertoires in COVID-19. Study overall: T cells, B-cell-depleted T cells, or PBMCs provided the cDNA or gDNA that served as material.

CDR3 length equals 14 residues. The J segment lost 8 bases and the V segment lost 2 bases, leaving 7 bases of the junction unmatched. The V gene's germline CDR1 is MRHNA and CDR2 SNTAGT. The method was immunoSEQ multiplex PCR; TCRdb's version includes in-frame clones alone and lacks a portion of them. The sample contains a few hundred thousand clones, about four fifths of which appear only once. The chain joins TRBV6-4 to TRBJ1-2, with 8 bases that match TRBD1. Sequenced input: peripheral blood. The origin of this receptor is an older man with acute or convalescent COVID-19. In nucleotides, the CDR3 is TGTGCCAGCAGTGACGATGGCAGGGGGCACGGCTACACCTTC. This translates into CASSDDGRGHGYTF.